This T cell receptor beta chain stems from a study of Ad26.COV2.S vaccination and SARS-CoV-2 variants (dated by TCRdb to the early 2020s). Regarding the research as a whole: Vaccine-arm donors came from COV1001, a multicentre, randomized, double-blind, placebo-controlled phase I-IIa trial of Ad26.COV2.S in healthy adults. A total of around 32 samples were included in the TCR-sequenced set, comprising 19 Ad26.COV2.S vaccine recipients, 5 placebo recipients and 8 SARS-CoV-2 convalescent individuals. TCRbeta repertoire sequencing served as the tool for gauging how specific and how broad the SARS-CoV-2-reactive T cell receptors were following Ad26.COV2.S vaccination. Investigators remained blinded to trial group allocation during experiments and outcome assessment. Trial participants were randomized into five groups of five, in which low-dose or high-dose Ad26.COV2.S was given once or twice, or placebo was given on both occasions. Ad26.COV2.S was given intramuscularly at 5x10^10 or 1x10^11 viral particles, as a single shot or as two shots 56 days apart. On the study overall, not on this receptor specifically: After vaccination, substantial breadth of spike-specific CD8+ and CD4+ T cell responses was reported. The authors noted that total T cell responses may have been underestimated by the TCR breadth and depth analyses. Higher spike-specific TCR breadth was observed in Ad26.COV2.S recipients than in placebo recipients (P = 0.0014). The study was not powered to compare responses between vaccine doses or regimens. Comparable non-spike TCR breadth was observed between vaccine and placebo recipients, consistent with only spike being contained in the vaccine.

Concerning this clone: What antigen it recognizes has not been identified. Base-call qualities are not available, and no considerably larger clone is one nucleotide away.

In the germline V gene, CDR1 corresponds to SGHRS and CDR2 to YFSETQ. Reading from cysteine to phenylalanine, the CDR3 counts 15 amino acids. The DNA shown is the 45-base CDR3, in frame from base 1. The junction carries 11 bases between V and J, which are trimmed by 5 bases and 0 bases respectively. Interpreted using the paper, the treatment or condition label stands for: about 20 received Ad26.COV2.S at low or high dose, single or two shots; 5 received placebo; per-sample allocation not given. Repertoires of vaccine and placebo recipients were sequenced from samples taken on day 63 after the first injection. Between 29 July and 7 August 2020, Cohort 1b enrolled fewer than 30 adults aged 18-55 years at one site in Boston, USA. Ad26.COV2.S was a replication-incompetent adenovirus type 26 vector expressing a prefusion-stabilized SARS-CoV-2 spike protein from the original Wuhan strain. The immunoSEQ Assay was the method used to sequence TCRbeta CDR3 regions. After extraction, genomic DNA underwent amplification by bias-controlled multiplex PCR, followed by high-throughput sequencing. Per the source publication's procedure: To quantify the absolute abundance of every unique TCRbeta CDR3 region, sequences were collapsed and filtered. T cell fraction was estimated by normalizing TCRbeta template counts to usable DNA, which was measured by amplifying reference genes present in all nucleated cells. Repertoire TCRs were annotated as SARS-CoV-2-specific by exact matching of V gene, CDR3 amino acid sequence and J gene to a known reactive TCR set. The reference SARS-CoV-2 TCR set was obtained from MIRA and was filtered for enrichment in COVID-19-positive ImmuneCODE repertoires, whereby public or cross-reactive TCRs were removed. Using the MIRA antigens, annotated TCRs were further analysed by specific ORF or by position within an ORF. Breadth was defined as annotated unique rearrangements over total unique productive rearrangements; depth was the summed frequency of those rearrangements. Group comparisons of TCR breadth used two-sided Wilcoxon rank-sum tests. The immuneACCESS repertoire file appears here via TCRdb, limited to in-frame rearrangements. These files lack a portion of the clones; in checked studies, under half of the deficit traces to unresolved V genes, and the cause of the others is not known. That table is the source of V, J and clone size, and D and trimming were worked out from the DNA. The sample data list hundreds of thousands of clones, and approximately 83% of these were observed just once. The top ten constitute about 7.4% of the sample.

The rearrangement combines TRBV5-1 with TRBJ1-4, with the D gene too uncertain to name. The TCR was taken from a person aged 18-65 years who received the Ad26.COV2.S COVID-19 vaccine or a placebo. The specimen comprised peripheral blood, sampled in a trial of Ad26.COV2.S vaccine versus placebo. The nucleotide sequence reads as follows: TGCGCCAGCAGGCGATCCGGGACAACTAATGAAAAACTGTTTTTT. Its protein product is CASRRSGTTNEKLFF.